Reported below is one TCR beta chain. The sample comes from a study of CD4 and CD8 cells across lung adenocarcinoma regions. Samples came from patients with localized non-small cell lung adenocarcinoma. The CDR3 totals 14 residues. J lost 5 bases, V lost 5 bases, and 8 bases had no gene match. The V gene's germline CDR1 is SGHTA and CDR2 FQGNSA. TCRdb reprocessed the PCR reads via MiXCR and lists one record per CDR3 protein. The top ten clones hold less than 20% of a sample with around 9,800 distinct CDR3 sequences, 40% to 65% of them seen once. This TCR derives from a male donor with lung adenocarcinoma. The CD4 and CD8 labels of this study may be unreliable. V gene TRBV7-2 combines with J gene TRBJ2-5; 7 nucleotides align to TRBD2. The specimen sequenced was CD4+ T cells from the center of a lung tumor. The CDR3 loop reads CASSPAGRVETQYF. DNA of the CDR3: TGTGCCAGCAGCCCAGCGGGGAGGGTCGAGACCCAGTACTTC. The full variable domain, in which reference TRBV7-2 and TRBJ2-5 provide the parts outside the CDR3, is GAGVSQSPSNKVTEKGKDVELRCDPISGHTALYWYRQSLGQGLEFLIYFQGNSAPDKSGLPSDRFSAERTGGSVSTLTIQRTQQEDSAVYLCASSPAGRVETQYFGPGTRLLVL.